This T cell receptor beta chain was identified during a study of tumor and adjacent non-tumor tissue in lung cancer. Study-wide points: In normal lung, the top 100 clones were significantly more dominant than in tumor. Compared with tumor, normal lung showed significantly lower TCR diversity.

Note on this clonotype: Its antigen is not identified. The germline gene is not matched at one end of the junction; a read error may be the cause.

TCRbeta libraries were built with three rounds of nested PCR, modified from ARM-PCR. TCRdb redid the calling of the multiplex PCR reads with MiXCR, one entry per CDR3 protein. The sample yields roughly 90,000 distinct CDR3 sequences, around 76% seen once. Germline assignment: CDR1 MDHEN and CDR2 SYDVKM. This CDR3 contains 12 residues. No cell sorting was done before RNA was extracted from the tissue. Distant lung tissue was collected more than 3 cm away from the tumor edge. The sequenced sample was distant non-tumor lung tissue. The receptor was derived from a woman between 50 and 59 years old with non-small cell lung cancer. The chain joins TRBV28 to TRBJ1-1, with D possibly matching TRBD1 (5 bases). The CDR3 loop is CAGRKTDLKAFF. The CDR3 DNA reads TGTGCCGGCAGGAAGACAGATCTGAAAGCTTTCTTT.